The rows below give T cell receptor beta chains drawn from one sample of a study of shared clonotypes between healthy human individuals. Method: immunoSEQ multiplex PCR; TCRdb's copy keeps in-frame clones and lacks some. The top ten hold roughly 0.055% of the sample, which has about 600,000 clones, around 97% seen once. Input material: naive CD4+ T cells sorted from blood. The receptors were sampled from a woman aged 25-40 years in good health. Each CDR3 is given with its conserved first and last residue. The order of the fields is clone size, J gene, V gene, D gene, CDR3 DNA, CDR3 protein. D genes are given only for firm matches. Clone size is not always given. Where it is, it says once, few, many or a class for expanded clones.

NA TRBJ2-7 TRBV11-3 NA TGTGCCAGCAGCTTAGAAGGTGTCTACGAGCAGTACTTC CASSLEGVYEQYF
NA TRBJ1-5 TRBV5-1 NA TGCGCCAGCAGTGTGGGGGCTAGCAATCAGCCCCAGCATTTT CASSVGASNQPQHF
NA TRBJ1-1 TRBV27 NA TGTGCCAGCAGTTTTTTAGCCGGAGGGGTGAACACTGAAGCTTTCTTT CASSFLAGGVNTEAFF
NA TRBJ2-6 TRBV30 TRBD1 TGTGCCTGGAGCTGGCAGGGGGCTGGGGCCAACGTCCTGACTTTC CAWSWQGAGANVLTF
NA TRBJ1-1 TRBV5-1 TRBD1 TGCGCCAGCAGGACAGGGAAGAACACTGAAGCTTTCTTT CASRTGKNTEAFF
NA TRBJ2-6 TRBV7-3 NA TGTGCCAGCAGCCAAGGACTGTCTGGGGCCAACGTCCTGACTTTC CASSQGLSGANVLTF
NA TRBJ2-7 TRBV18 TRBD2 TGTGCCAGCTCCCCACGAGCGGGAGGGATCTACGAGCAGTACTTC CASSPRAGGIYEQYF
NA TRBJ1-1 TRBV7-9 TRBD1 TGTGCCAGCAGCTTACCGGGACAGAGAAACACTGAAGCTTTCTTT CASSLPGQRNTEAFF
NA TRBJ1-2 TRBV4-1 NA TGCGCCAGCAGCCAAGATTCGAGGGGTAACTATGGCTACACCTTC CASSQDSRGNYGYTF
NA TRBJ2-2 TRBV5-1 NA TGCGCCAGCAGCCCGCCAGGGGTATCAAACACCGGGGAGCTGTTTTTT CASSPPGVSNTGELFF
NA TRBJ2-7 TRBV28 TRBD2 TGTGCCAGCAGCCCCCAAGGACTAGCGGGACGCGCCTACGAGCAGTACTTC CASSPQGLAGRAYEQYF
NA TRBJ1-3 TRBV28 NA TGTGCCAGCAGTACGGGGGGGATCTCTGGAAACACCATATATTTT CASSTGGISGNTIYF
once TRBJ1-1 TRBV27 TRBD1 TGTGCCCCCAGTCCGGGACAGTTGACTGAAGCTTTCTTT CAPSPGQLTEAFF
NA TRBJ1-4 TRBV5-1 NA TGCGCCAGCAGCTTAGGTACAGCAAATGAAAAACTGTTTTTT CASSLGTANEKLFF
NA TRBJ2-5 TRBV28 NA TGTGCCAGCAGTCTACTTAGCGGCAAGTACCAAGAGACCCAGTACTTC CASSLLSGKYQETQYF
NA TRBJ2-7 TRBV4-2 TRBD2 TGTGCCAGCAGCCAAGAAGGGTCTAGCGGGCTTTACGAGCAGTACTTC CASSQEGSSGLYEQYF
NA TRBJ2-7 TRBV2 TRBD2 TGTGCCAGCAGTGCGGGACTAGCGGGAGGGTACGAGCAGTACTTC CASSAGLAGGYEQYF
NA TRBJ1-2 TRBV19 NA TGTGCCAGTAGTATCGGGACTCCGGGCGGCTACACCTTC CASSIGTPGGYTF
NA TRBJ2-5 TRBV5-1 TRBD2 TGCGCCAGCAGCGAGGGACTAGCGGGAGTGCAGACCCAGTACTTC CASSEGLAGVQTQYF
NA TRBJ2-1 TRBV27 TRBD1 TGTGCCAGCAGTTTTTATCTATCCCGGGACAGGATCTACAATGAGCAGTTCTTC CASSFYLSRDRIYNEQFF
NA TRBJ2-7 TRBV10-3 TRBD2 TGTGCCATCAGTGCCGGACTAGCGGGGAAATACGAGCAGTACTTC CAISAGLAGKYEQYF
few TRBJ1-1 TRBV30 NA TGTGCCTGGAGTTCATACACGGACACCAGAAACACTGAAGCTTTCTTT CAWSSYTDTRNTEAFF
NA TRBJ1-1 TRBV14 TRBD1 TGTGCCAGCAGCCAGGGACAGCAGAACACTGAAGCTTTCTTT CASSQGQQNTEAFF
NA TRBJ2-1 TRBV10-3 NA TGTGCCATCAGTCTTCGGATGCAGGATGAGCAGTTCTTC CAISLRMQDEQFF
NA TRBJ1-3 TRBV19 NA TGTGCCAGTAGTATAGATCCGGGACACAGATTGAGCTCTGGAAACACCATATATTTT CASSIDPGHRLSSGNTIYF
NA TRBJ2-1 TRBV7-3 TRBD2 TGTGCCAGCAGCACAACACCGGCGTCTAGCGGGGGGTACAATGAGCAGTTCTTC CASSTTPASSGGYNEQFF
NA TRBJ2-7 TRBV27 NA TGTGCCAGCGGAGGCGGCAGGGGATCCTACGAGCAGTACTTC CASGGGRGSYEQYF
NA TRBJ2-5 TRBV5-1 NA TGCGCCAGCAGCTTGAGGGCAGGGTGGGAAGAGACCCAGTACTTC CASSLRAGWEETQYF
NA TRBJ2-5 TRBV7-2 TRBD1 TGTGCCAGCAGCCCAGACGTGGGACAGGAGGAGACCCAGTACTTC CASSPDVGQEETQYF
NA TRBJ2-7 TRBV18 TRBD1 TGTGCCAGCTCATCCGACAGGGGTTTTTACGAGCAGTACTTC CASSSDRGFYEQYF
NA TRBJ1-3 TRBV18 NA TGTGCCAGCTCACCAGCGGGGCTGAGCTCTGGAAACACCATATATTTT CASSPAGLSSGNTIYF
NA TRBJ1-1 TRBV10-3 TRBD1 TGTGCCATCACTAAAACTCCGGGGGACAGGGGGAACACTGAAGCTTTCTTT CAITKTPGDRGNTEAFF
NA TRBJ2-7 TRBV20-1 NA TGCAGTGCTAGTCCCGGCTACGAGCAGTACTTC CSASPGYEQYF
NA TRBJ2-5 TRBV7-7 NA TGTGCCAGCAGCCCGGCTGGGGAGACCCAGTACTTC CASSPAGETQYF
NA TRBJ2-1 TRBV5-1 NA TGCGCCAGCAGCTTCTTCGGCCAAGACAATGAGCAGTTCTTC CASSFFGQDNEQFF
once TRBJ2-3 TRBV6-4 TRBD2 TGTGCCAGCAGTCAGGGACTAGCGGGAGAAGGCGATACGCAGTATTTT CASSQGLAGEGDTQYF
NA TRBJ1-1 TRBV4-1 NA TGCGCCAGCAGCCAAGATCGCGAAGTTCGAGCTTTCTTT CASSQDREVRAFF
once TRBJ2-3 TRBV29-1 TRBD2 TGCAGCGCACTAGCGGGAGGAAAGGTAGATACGCAGTATTTT CSALAGGKVDTQYF
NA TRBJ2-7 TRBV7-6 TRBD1 TGTGCCAGCAGCTTAGGGAACAGGGGGCCCTACGAGCAGTACTTC CASSLGNRGPYEQYF
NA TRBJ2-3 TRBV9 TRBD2 TGTGCCAGCAGCGTAGCTACTGGGACTAGCGGGATAACAGATACGCAGTATTTT CASSVATGTSGITDTQYF
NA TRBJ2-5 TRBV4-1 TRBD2 TGCGCCAGCAGCCAAGGGACGCGGGAGGGTATACAAGAGACCCAGTACTTC CASSQGTREGIQETQYF
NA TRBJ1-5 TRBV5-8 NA TGTGCCAGCAGTACCGGGTATCAGCCCCAGCATTTT CASSTGYQPQHF
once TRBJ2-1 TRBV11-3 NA TGTGCCAGCAGCTTACCGTCAGCTAATGAGCAGTTCTTC CASSLPSANEQFF
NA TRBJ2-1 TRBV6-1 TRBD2 TGTGCCAGCACTGCGACTAGCGGATTAATCAATGAGCAGTTCTTC CASTATSGLINEQFF
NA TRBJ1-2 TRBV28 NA TGTGCCAGCAGGCCCACCGTCCACGGCTACACCTTC CASRPTVHGYTF
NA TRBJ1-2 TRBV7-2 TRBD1 TGTGCCAGCAGCTTAGGGACAGGGTGGTCGGATGGCTACACCTTC CASSLGTGWSDGYTF
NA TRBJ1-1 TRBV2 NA TGTGCCAGCAGTGAACGGAGATTGAACACTGAAGCTTTCTTT CASSERRLNTEAFF
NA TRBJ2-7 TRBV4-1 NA TGCGCCAGCAGCCAAGATAGTGGGGCTGCGGGGACGGCCTCCTACGAGCAGTACTTC CASSQDSGAAGTASYEQYF
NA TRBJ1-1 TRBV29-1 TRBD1 TGCAGCGCCAGGGGGGAGGTGAACACTGAAGCTTTCTTT CSARGEVNTEAFF
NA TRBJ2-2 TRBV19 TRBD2 TGTGCCAGTAGTAGGCCTAGCGGAGCTAACACCGGGGAGCTGTTTTTT CASSRPSGANTGELFF
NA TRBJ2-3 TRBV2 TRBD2 TGTGCCAGCAGTTATGGGCTAGCGGGAGGGTCAGATACGCAGTATTTT CASSYGLAGGSDTQYF
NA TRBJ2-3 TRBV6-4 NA TGTGCCAGCAGTGACCTTAGCGGCACAGATACGCAGTATTTT CASSDLSGTDTQYF
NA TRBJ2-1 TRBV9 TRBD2 TGTGCCAGCGGCAAATCACTAGCGGGAGGGTACAATGAGCAGTTCTTC CASGKSLAGGYNEQFF
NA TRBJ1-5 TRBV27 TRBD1 TGTGCCAGCCGAAGGGGGCAGATAAATCAGCCCCAGCATTTT CASRRGQINQPQHF
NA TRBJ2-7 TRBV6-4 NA TGTGCCAGCAGTGTTTCTGCAGGGCCTTCCTACGAGCAGTACTTC CASSVSAGPSYEQYF
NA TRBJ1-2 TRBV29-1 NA TGCAGCGCCCGAAGGGGGGGTCTCCGAGCTGGCTACACCTTC CSARRGGLRAGYTF
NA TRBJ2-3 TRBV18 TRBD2 TGTGCCAGCTCATACGGAGGGCTAGCGGGAATCACAGATACGCAGTATTTT CASSYGGLAGITDTQYF